Listed below are T cell receptor beta chains from one sample, sequenced in a study of identical twins. MiXCR was run by TCRdb on the 5' RACE reads, yielding one entry per CDR3 protein. The table records under 250,000 distinct CDR3 sequences, 10% to 15% of them present only once. These same records also appear under a second study, on yellow fever vaccine responses in identical twins.

Sequencing input: memory (CD45RO+) T cells sorted from blood. The receptors were gathered from a woman aged 18 to 35 in good health. The CDR3 runs from the conserved cysteine through the conserved F or W.

j_call,v_call,cdr3_aa
TRBJ2-3,TRBV6-1,CASSPKAGGGTDTQYF
TRBJ2-3,TRBV7-9,CASSIRMTSGIRDTQYF
TRBJ2-2,TRBV10-3,CAISETLNTGELFF
TRBJ2-7,TRBV4-1,CASSQEPAGVQGF
TRBJ2-3,TRBV5-1,CASSFFGLRETTDTQYF
TRBJ1-2,TRBV5-1,CASSLQGNGYTF
TRBJ1-4,TRBV5-4,CASSLGGTATNEKLFF
TRBJ2-3,TRBV5-1,CASSSPGPSTDTQYF
TRBJ1-2,TRBV20-1,CSARDQDRYYGYTF
TRBJ1-2,TRBV25-1,CASSDWGYGYTF
TRBJ1-6,TRBV25-1,CASSDRQGIRPLHF
TRBJ2-1,TRBV6-5,CASSSGGAGGSSYNEQFF
TRBJ1-6,TRBV12-5,CASGLGAGSPLHF
TRBJ1-1,TRBV5-1,CASSAGQTTNTEAFF
TRBJ1-5,TRBV6-1,CASSEALGQPQHF
TRBJ1-6,TRBV28,CASLGFNSSPLHF
TRBJ2-7,TRBV10-2,CASGWSGGGVHEQYF
TRBJ2-1,TRBV6-2/TRBV6-3,CASARPQGRVHEQFF
TRBJ2-3,TRBV28,CASSTPGRSYTQYF
TRBJ2-2,TRBV5-6,CASSRRTGLNTGELFF
TRBJ2-7,TRBV6-2/TRBV6-3,CASSTGAGTSGTYEQYF
TRBJ2-7,TRBV5-1,CASSTGLAGGFKAYEQYF
TRBJ1-5,TRBV5-8,CASSLVRQGNQPQHF
TRBJ1-6,TRBV10-3,CAIRGRDSDNSPLHF
TRBJ2-1,TRBV6-2/TRBV6-3,CASSPTSGEYNEQFF
TRBJ1-1,TRBV30,CAWDQGNEAFF
TRBJ2-3,TRBV20-1,CSATPAESTDTQYF
TRBJ2-7,TRBV3-1,CASRTSGGLTYEQYF
TRBJ2-5,TRBV12-3/TRBV12-4,CASNPGGETQYF
TRBJ2-7,TRBV29-1,CSARDQLVYEQYF
TRBJ2-3,TRBV25-1,CASSEGSLAADTQYF
TRBJ2-7,TRBV4-2,CASSQVQAGNYEQYF
TRBJ1-5,TRBV10-3,CAISESRDSNQPQHF
TRBJ1-1,TRBV7-2,CASTIHRGTEAFF
TRBJ1-3,TRBV10-2,CASAPSKNTIYF
TRBJ1-1,TRBV20-1,CSAREGRGHTEAFF
TRBJ1-1,TRBV15,CATSSKQGRGEAFF
TRBJ2-5,TRBV5-1,CASSPDSGTETQYF
TRBJ2-7,TRBV28,CASRAGEYF
TRBJ1-6,TRBV10-3,CATGDSNSPLHF
TRBJ2-7,TRBV6-1,CASRTQGTTYEQYF
TRBJ2-1,TRBV30,CAWGHYNEQFF
TRBJ2-3,TRBV6-1,CASRKGTSGASTDTQYF
TRBJ2-1,TRBV20-1,CSARDGLGLQFF
TRBJ2-2,TRBV24-1,CATSDLQTGDTGELFF
TRBJ2-7,TRBV21-1,CARDGGMVDEQYF